Listed below are T cell receptor beta chains from one sample, sequenced in a study of T cell clones after liver transplantation. The assay was immunoSEQ multiplex PCR, and TCRdb's table has in-frame clones only and misses some. The sample carries some 80,000 clones, about 85% recorded once. The specimen was CD4+ T cells from blood, collected 48 months after liver transplant. These receptors were collected from a human patient who received a liver transplant. These T cells may partly come from the graft donor. Both conserved end residues are trimmed from each CDR3.

>TRBV9|TRBJ1-4
ASSFRGFGATNEKLF
>TRBV6-5|TRBJ2-7
ASKNRGNYEQY
>TRBV9|TRBJ1-5
ASSTGVNQPQH
>TRBV4-1|TRBJ1-2
ASSQEGQGYGYT
>TRBV18|TRBJ1-2
ASQAQAGKYSGYT
>TRBV25-1|TRBJ1-1
ASSVRGEEAF
>TRBV10-3|TRBJ2-1
AITERVAGVGNEQF
>TRBV15|TRBJ2-7
ATSRVGGLSYEQY
>TRBV2|TRBJ2-5
ASYRQTQY
>TRBV19|TRBJ1-2
ASRAQGKDYGYT
>TRBV15|TRBJ1-1
ATSRGTSGTGAGNTEAF
>TRBV9|TRBJ2-3
ASSTTPTDTQY
>TRBV7-2|TRBJ2-3
ASSLQGTDTQY
>TRBV5-1|TRBJ2-5
ASSLEETQY
>TRBV6-4|TRBJ1-6
ASSIGQGESPLH
>TRBV28|TRBJ1-5
ASLQTGDNQPQH
>TRBV18|TRBJ2-2
ASSPLPRHSNTGELF
>TRBV19|TRBJ1-2
ASSSTGARPNYGYT
>TRBV28|TRBJ1-5
ASSRRWGNQPQH
>TRBV7-2|TRBJ2-5
ASSRASLGTAQETQY
>TRBV18|TRBJ1-4
ASSPRRALREKLF
>TRBV7-8|TRBJ1-2
ASSLDRAYGYGYT
>TRBV9|TRBJ2-3
ASSVVPYTDTQY
>TRBV19|TRBJ1-3
ASSDRGSGNTIY
>TRBV6-6|TRBJ1-1
ASSYPEITEAF
>TRBV5-4|TRBJ2-5
ASSSTQFGETQY
>TRBV28|TRBJ2-7
ASRKGTGTYEQY
>TRBV27|TRBJ1-5
ASSPVDRGNQPQH
>TRBV14|TRBJ2-1
ASSPHLLERRNEQF
>TRBV14|TRBJ2-7
ASSQDDRDYEQY
>TRBV4-2|TRBJ2-1
ASSQEGAGEQF
>TRBV7-2|TRBJ2-7
ASSPTYNSYEQY
>TRBV27|TRBJ1-4
ASSFKTGSNEKLF
>TRBV10-3|TRBJ1-1
AISNRGEAF
>TRBV19|TRBJ2-7
ASSPPGGAVYEQY
>TRBV4-2|TRBJ2-4
ASASQGARDIQY
>TRBV29-1|TRBJ2-7
SVEGQGMYEQY
>TRBV19|TRBJ1-6
ASSETGAGDNSPLH
>TRBV7-2|TRBJ2-5
ASSLRPVETQY
>TRBV7-3|TRBJ2-1
ASSLMGGTSGANEQF
>TRBV6-5|TRBJ1-4
ASRTGTVINEKLF
>TRBV29-1|TRBJ2-7
SVQSLRTSGKQKQY
>TRBV7-3|TRBJ2-1
ASSLMGQDLAGAYNEQF
>TRBV28|TRBJ2-3
ASSSRQWDSPTDTQY
>TRBV2|TRBJ1-4
ASSEVGATNEKLF
>TRBV6-5|TRBJ1-2
ASRRTGPYGYT
>TRBV5-1|TRBJ2-3
ASSLTGGVAGVPLSTDTQY
>TRBV5-1|TRBJ2-3
ASSDSPGQRTDTQY
>TRBV6-5|TRBJ2-3
ASSLIGTGIDTQY
>TRBV4-3|TRBJ1-4
ASSQELRDATNEKLF
>TRBV4-1|TRBJ2-1
ASSLSDTTEEQF
>TRBV5-6|TRBJ2-7
ASSLGTWQGSGEQY
>TRBV30|TRBJ2-1
AWRGGPGVPNEQF